The entry below gives a single T cell receptor (beta chain) sequence along with its context. Its antigen is still unknown. These data originate in a study of T cell responses to AZD1222 COVID-19 vaccine. Data came from immunoSEQ multiplex PCR; TCRdb stores just in-frame clones and leaves some out. The sample consists of about 67,000 clones, about 85% of them appearing once. General study points: Just a handful of AZD1222 recipients tested seropositive at baseline. The donor cohort was predominantly white British with a female majority, and clonal diversity may have been underestimated.

The sequence derives from an adult in good health. The source was peripheral blood, collected on day 0 of AZD1222 vaccination.

In nucleotides, the CDR3 is TGTGCCAGCAGTCCATACAGACCCTATGGCTACACCTTC. Its protein is CASSPYRPYGYTF. The genes are TRBV6-5 and TRBJ1-2, with D uncertain. This CDR3 is 13 amino acids long. Looked up from germline, CDR1 is MNHEY and CDR2 is SVGAGI. Trimming took off 5 bases at V and 4 bases at J, with 11 bases between the two ends.